This T cell receptor beta chain was sequenced during a study of control samples from healthy donors and cancer patients. Clones were read by immunoSEQ multiplex PCR, and TCRdb kept only the in-frame ones, dropping some. The repertoire has 150,000 or so clones, 85% to 95% of them found once; the top ten carry over 12%. V was shortened by 4 bases and J by 3 bases, with 13 bases between the two germline ends. The CDR3 runs to 14 residues. From germline, CDR1 is SGHDT and CDR2 YYEEEE. The V call is TRBV5-6, the J call TRBJ1-2; tentative D call: TRBD1 (5 bases). Sequencing was carried out using PBMCs. The TCR sequence derives from a man in his sixties with colorectal cancer. Here the CDR3 reads CASSDRIGDYGYTF. As DNA, the CDR3 is TGTGCCAGCAGCGACCGCATAGGGGACTATGGCTACACCTTC.